These 5 T cell receptor beta chains came from one sample sequenced in a study of blood T cell repertoires in COVID-19. Method: immunoSEQ multiplex PCR; TCRdb's copy keeps in-frame clones and lacks some. The sample holds around 120,000 clones, roughly 89% seen once. The sequenced sample was peripheral blood. Source of these receptors: a woman aged 60-75 years with COVID-19, enrolled during active disease.

The chain joins TRBV12-3 or TRBV12-4 to TRBJ1-3, with unresolved D. This CDR3 comprises 13 residues. V was pared by 1 base and J by 8 bases, with 9 bases between. In nucleotides, the CDR3 is TGTGCCAGCAGTTTAGGAGCGGCGGACACCATATATTTT. It is translated as CASSLGAADTIYF.

The chain joins TRBV7-2 to TRBJ2-7; maybe TRBD1 (6 bases). V lost 3 bases, J lost 0 bases, and 15 bases lay in between. Germline V CDR1 and CDR2: SGHTA, FQGNSA. CDR3 length equals 16 residues. The CDR3, as DNA: TGTGCCAGCAGCTTTACCGGGACACTGAGCTCCTACGAGCAGTACTTC. As protein: CASSFTGTLSSYEQYF.

The gene calls are TRBV9 and TRBJ2-1, with 12 nucleotides matching TRBD2. Germline V gene data show CDR1 as SGDLS and CDR2 as YYNGEE. After removal of 2 bases from V and 4 bases from J, the junction contained 1 base not matched to a gene. CDR3 length equals 15 residues. The CDR3 sequence is CASSVLAGGYNEQFF. CDR3 nucleotide sequence: TGTGCCAGCAGCGTCCTAGCGGGGGGGTACAATGAGCAGTTCTTC.

The chain uses TRBV15 and TRBJ2-7; 7 bases align to TRBD1. This CDR3 region has 16 residues. The germline CDR1 and CDR2 sequences are LNHNV and YYDKDF (reference sequence). Unmatched junction bases numbered 11, after V lost 5 bases and J lost 1 base. CDR3 protein: CATSSGGSRGSYEQYF. As DNA, the CDR3 is TGTGCCACCAGCTCAGGGGGTTCAAGAGGGTCCTACGAGCAGTACTTC.

The gene calls are TRBV27 and TRBJ2-5, with D maybe TRBD1 (6 bases). The CDR3 spans 15 residues. Trimming shortened V by 6 bases and J by 2 bases, and 16 bases separated the two germline ends. The germline V gene has CDR1 MNHEY and CDR2 SMNVEV (reference sequence). CDR3 sequence: CASSPRWTVQETQYF. The CDR3 bases are TGTGCCAGCAGCCCTAGGTGGACAGTTCAAGAGACCCAGTACTTC.